This T cell receptor (beta chain) was identified in a study of OX40 agonist ivuxolimab in advanced cancers. Looking at the study overall: The group had a mean age of about 60 years, ranged from about 20 to 90, and was roughly 83% male.

The CDR3 runs to 13 residues. CDR1 is MNHEY, CDR2 SMNVEV, per germline (reference sequence). Between the trimmed V and J ends, which lost 6 bases and 8 bases, there was a span of 16 bases. Study-wide findings and caveats: Patients who responded partially at 0.1-3.0 mg/kg showed clonal expansion ranking among the lowest.

Sequenced by immunoSEQ multiplex PCR; TCRdb stores in-frame clones only, minus some. The sample records roughly 79,000 clones, about 85% being singletons. About this clone itself: The antigen is undetermined.

Specimen: CD4+ or CD8+ T cells sorted from blood, collected in a trial of the OX40 agonist ivuxolimab. The V call is TRBV27, the J call TRBJ1-2; possible D gene TRBD1, 6 bases. The clonotype originates from an adult with an advanced solid tumor such as melanoma, head and neck, liver or kidney cancer. The CDR3 DNA sequence: TGTGCCAGCAGACCCGCAGGGGCCCTCGGCTACACCTTC. It encodes CASRPAGALGYTF.